This T cell receptor beta chain was sequenced in a study of blood T cell repertoires in COVID-19. At the level of the study: Some COVID-19 samples were acute and others convalescent; all came from the United States, Italy and Spain.

In the authors' workflow: For nucleated cells, counts were estimated from reference gene primer amplification. The repertoire was sequenced with immunoSEQ multiplex PCR; TCRdb's copy has only in-frame clones and lacks some. Clonal size and the V and J genes are those of that table, whereas D and trimming came from the DNA. Among some 68,000 clones listed, around 91% were seen once. The V gene end was trimmed by 6 bases and the J gene end by 7 bases; junction bases not matched to a gene: 13. CDR1 is MNHEY, CDR2 SVGEGT, per germline. The CDR3 consists of 16 residues. The gene calls are TRBV6-2 or TRBV6-3 and TRBJ2-7, with 12 bases fitting TRBD1. This clonotype was sampled from a man aged 50 to 60 with COVID-19, enrolled during active disease. The sequenced sample was peripheral blood. CDR3 bases: TGTGCCAGCAGCGACGGTCGGGACAGGGGGCCGGGTGAGCAGTACTTC. Protein: CASSDGRDRGPGEQYF.